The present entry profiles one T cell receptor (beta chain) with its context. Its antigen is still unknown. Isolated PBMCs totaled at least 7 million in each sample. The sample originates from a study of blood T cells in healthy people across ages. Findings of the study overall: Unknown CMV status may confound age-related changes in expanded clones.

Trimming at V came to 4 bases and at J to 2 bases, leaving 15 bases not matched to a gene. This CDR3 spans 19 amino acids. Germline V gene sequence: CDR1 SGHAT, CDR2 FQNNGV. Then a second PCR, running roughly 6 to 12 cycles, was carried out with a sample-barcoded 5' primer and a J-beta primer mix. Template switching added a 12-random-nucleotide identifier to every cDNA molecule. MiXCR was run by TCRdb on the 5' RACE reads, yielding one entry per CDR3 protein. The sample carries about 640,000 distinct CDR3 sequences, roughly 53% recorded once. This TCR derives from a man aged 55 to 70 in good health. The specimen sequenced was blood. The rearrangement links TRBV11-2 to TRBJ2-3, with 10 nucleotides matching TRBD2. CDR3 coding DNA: TGTGCCAGCAGCTCGACCCCTCCTAGCGGGGGATTCTACACAGATACGCAGTATTTT. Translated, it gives CASSSTPPSGGFYTDTQYF.